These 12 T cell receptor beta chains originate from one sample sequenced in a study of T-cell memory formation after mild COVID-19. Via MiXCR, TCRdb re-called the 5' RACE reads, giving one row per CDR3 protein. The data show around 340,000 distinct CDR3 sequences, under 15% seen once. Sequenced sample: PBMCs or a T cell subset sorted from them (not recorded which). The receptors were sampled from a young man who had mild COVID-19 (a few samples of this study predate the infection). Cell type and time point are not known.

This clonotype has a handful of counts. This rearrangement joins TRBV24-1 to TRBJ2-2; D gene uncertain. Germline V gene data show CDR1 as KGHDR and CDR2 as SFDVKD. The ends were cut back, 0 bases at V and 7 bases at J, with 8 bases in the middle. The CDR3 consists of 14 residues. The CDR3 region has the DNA TGTGCCACCAGTGATTTGCGGAAAGTCGGGGAGCTGTTTTTT. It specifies CATSDLRKVGELFF.

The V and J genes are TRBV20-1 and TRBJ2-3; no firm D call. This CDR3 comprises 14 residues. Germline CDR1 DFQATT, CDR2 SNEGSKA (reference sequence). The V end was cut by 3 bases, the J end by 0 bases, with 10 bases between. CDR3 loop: CSAREITSTDTQYF. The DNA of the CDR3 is TGCAGTGCTAGGGAAATAACTAGCACAGATACGCAGTATTTT.

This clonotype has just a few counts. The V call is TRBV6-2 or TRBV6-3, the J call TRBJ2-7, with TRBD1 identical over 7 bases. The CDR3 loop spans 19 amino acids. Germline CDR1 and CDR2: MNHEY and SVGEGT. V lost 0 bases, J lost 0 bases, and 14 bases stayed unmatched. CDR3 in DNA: TGTGCCAGCAGTTACTCGCACCGGGACAGAGGGACCAGCTCCTACGAGCAGTACGTC. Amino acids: CASSYSHRDRGTSSYEQYV.

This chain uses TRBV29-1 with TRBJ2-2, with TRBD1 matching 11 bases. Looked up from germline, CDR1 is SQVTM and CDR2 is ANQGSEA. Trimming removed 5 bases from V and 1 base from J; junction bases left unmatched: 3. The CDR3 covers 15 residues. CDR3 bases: TGCAGCGTTTCCGGGACAGGGGGGAACACCGGGGAGCTGTTTTTT. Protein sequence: CSVSGTGGNTGELFF.

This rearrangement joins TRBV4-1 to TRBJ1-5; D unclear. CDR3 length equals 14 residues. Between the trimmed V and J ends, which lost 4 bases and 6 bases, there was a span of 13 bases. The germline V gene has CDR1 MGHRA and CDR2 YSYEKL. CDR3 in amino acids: CASSLHGDSQPQHF. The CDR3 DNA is TGCGCCAGCAGCCTACACGGGGATAGTCAGCCCCAGCATTTT.

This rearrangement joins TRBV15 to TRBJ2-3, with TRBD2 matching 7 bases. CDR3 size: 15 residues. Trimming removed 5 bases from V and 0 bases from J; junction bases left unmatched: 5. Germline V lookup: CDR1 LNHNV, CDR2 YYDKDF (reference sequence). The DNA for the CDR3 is TGTGCCACCAGCGAAAGCGGGGCTAGCACAGATACGCAGTATTTT. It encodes CATSESGASTDTQYF.

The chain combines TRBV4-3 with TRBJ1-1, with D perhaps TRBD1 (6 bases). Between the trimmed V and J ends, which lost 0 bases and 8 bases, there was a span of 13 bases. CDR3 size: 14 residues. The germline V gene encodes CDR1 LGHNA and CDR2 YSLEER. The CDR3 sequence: CASSQERGREEAFF. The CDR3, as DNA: TGCGCCAGCAGCCAAGAAAGGGGGAGGGAAGAAGCTTTCTTT.

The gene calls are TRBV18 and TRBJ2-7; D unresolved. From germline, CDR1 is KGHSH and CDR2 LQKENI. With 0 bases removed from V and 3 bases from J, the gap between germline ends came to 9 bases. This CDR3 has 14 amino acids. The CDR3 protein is CASSPPALYYEQYF. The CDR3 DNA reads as TGTGCCAGCTCACCACCAGCTTTATACTACGAGCAGTACTTC. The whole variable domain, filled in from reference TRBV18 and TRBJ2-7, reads NAGVMQNPRHLVRRRGQEARLRCSPMKGHSHVYWYRQLPEEGLKFMVYLQKENIIDESGMPKERFSAEFPKEGPSILRIQQVVRGDSAAYFCASSPPALYYEQYFGPGTRLTVT.

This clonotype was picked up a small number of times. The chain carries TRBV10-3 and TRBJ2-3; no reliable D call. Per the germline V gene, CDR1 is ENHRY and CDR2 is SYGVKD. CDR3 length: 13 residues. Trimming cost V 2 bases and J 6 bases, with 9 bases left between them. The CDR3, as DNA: TGTGCCATCAGTGAGCCCGCTGCTGATACGCAGTATTTT. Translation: CAISEPAADTQYF.

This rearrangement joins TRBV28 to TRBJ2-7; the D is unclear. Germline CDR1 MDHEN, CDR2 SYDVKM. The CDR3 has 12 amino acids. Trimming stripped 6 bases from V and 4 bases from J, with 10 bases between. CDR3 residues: CASSIGPYEQYV. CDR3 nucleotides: TGTGCCAGCAGCATCGGACCTTACGAGCAGTACGTC.

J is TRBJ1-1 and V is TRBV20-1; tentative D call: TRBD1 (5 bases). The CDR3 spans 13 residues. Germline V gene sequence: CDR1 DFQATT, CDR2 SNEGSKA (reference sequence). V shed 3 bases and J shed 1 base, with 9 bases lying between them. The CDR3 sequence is CSARGDGNTEAFF. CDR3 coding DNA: TGCAGTGCTAGGGGGGACGGGAACACTGAAGCTTTCTTT.

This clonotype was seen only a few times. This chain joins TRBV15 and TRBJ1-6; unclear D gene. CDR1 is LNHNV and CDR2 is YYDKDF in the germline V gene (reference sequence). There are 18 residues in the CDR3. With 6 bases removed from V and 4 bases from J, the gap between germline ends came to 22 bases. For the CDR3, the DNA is TGTGCCACCAGAGAAGCGGCCGGGCCCTTAGGGTATAATTCACCCCTCCACTTT. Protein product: CATREAAGPLGYNSPLHF.